The 2 T cell receptor beta chains given below trace back to one sample, sequenced in a study of cytomegalovirus exposure and HLA in healthy donors. Primers included in the PCR were 60 Vbeta and 13 Jbeta primers. Assay used: immunoSEQ multiplex PCR; TCRdb lists only in-frame clones, some missing. This sample has a few hundred thousand clones, with roughly two thirds found just once. The sequencing sample was made of PBMCs. The receptors come from a female donor in good health and CMV-seronegative.

The J gene is TRBJ1-2, the V gene TRBV14; TRBD1 agrees at 7 bases. CDR3 length: 15 residues. After removal of 8 bases from V and 8 bases from J, the junction contained 17 bases not matched to a gene. Germline V CDR1 and CDR2: SGHDN, FVKESK. CDR3 sequence reads: CASSDPAGGWRGYTF. The CDR3, as DNA: TGTGCCAGCTCCGATCCCGCAGGGGGATGGCGAGGCTACACCTTC.

The chain couples TRBV5-1 to TRBJ1-2, with 7 nucleotides matching TRBD1. The CDR3 consists of 17 residues. Germline V gene sequence: CDR1 SGHRS, CDR2 YFSETQ. J gave up 0 bases and V 4 bases, and 12 bases lay outside the gene matches. The CDR3 is CASSIRTGELTNYGYTF. Written as DNA, the CDR3 is TGCGCCAGCAGCATCCGGACAGGCGAACTAACTAACTATGGCTACACCTTC.